A selection of T cell receptor beta chains follows, all from one sample in a study of cytomegalovirus exposure and HLA in healthy donors. The protocol was immunoSEQ multiplex PCR, while the TCRdb copy is restricted to in-frame clones and leaves out a portion. The repertoire holds roughly 93,000 clones, with under 80% as singletons. Sequences were obtained from PBMCs. Every receptor here comes from a male donor in good health and CMV-seronegative. The CDR3 runs from the conserved cysteine through the conserved F or W. D genes are given only for firm matches. Rows give clone size only sometimes, using once, few, many, or a class for an expanded clone.

CDR3 protein,CDR3 DNA,V gene,clone size,CDR3 length,J gene,D gene
CSVGDYLETQYF,TGCAGCGTTGGGGACTACCTAGAGACCCAGTACTTC,TRBV29-1,-,12,TRBJ2-5,TRBD2
CASSVGPGGTHGYTF,TGTGCCAGCAGCGTAGGTCCAGGGGGGACCCATGGCTACACCTTC,TRBV9,once,15,TRBJ1-2,TRBD1
CASSDWSSGANVLTF,TGTGCCAGCAGTGATTGGAGCTCTGGGGCCAACGTCCTGACTTTC,TRBV2,-,15,TRBJ2-6,-
CASSSGHDGANVLTF,TGCGCCAGCAGCTCAGGACACGATGGGGCCAACGTCCTGACTTTC,TRBV5-1,once,15,TRBJ2-6,-
CASSAQGAVSGNTIYF,TGTGCCAGCAGCGCCCAGGGGGCGGTGTCTGGAAACACCATATATTTT,TRBV7-9,few,16,TRBJ1-3,TRBD1
CASSLLGSTEAFF,TGTGCCAGCAGCTTACTAGGATCGACTGAAGCTTTCTTT,TRBV7-3,few,13,TRBJ1-1,-
CASRRQGEGYYGYTF,TGTGCCAGCAGGCGACAGGGGGAGGGATACTATGGCTACACCTTC,TRBV6-5,-,15,TRBJ1-2,TRBD1
CASSYTPNTEAFF,TGTGCCAGCAGTTACACTCCGAACACTGAAGCTTTCTTT,TRBV6-5,few,13,TRBJ1-1,-
CASSSIAGNYEQYF,TGTGCCAGCAGTTCAATAGCGGGTAACTACGAGCAGTACTTC,TRBV6-6,-,14,TRBJ2-7,TRBD2
CASSSRFAGEGTQYF,TGTGCCAGCAGTTCTCGGTTTGCGGGAGAGGGGACCCAGTACTTC,TRBV28,-,15,TRBJ2-5,TRBD2
CASSYEAGGGQYF,TGTGCCAGCAGTTACGAGGCAGGGGGAGGGCAGTACTTC,TRBV6-5,-,13,TRBJ2-7,-
CASSLGLDQETQYF,TGTGCCAGCAGTCTGGGACTAGATCAAGAGACCCAGTACTTC,TRBV27,-,14,TRBJ2-5,TRBD2
CASSDLAGTVGELFF,TGTGCCAGCAGTGACCTAGCGGGAACGGTCGGGGAGCTGTTTTTT,TRBV6-1,-,15,TRBJ2-2,TRBD2
CASRGLAGHWGEQFF,TGTGCCAGCAGAGGACTAGCGGGACATTGGGGTGAGCAGTTCTTC,TRBV11-2,few,15,TRBJ2-1,TRBD2
CAWGQGLYEQYF,TGTGCCTGGGGACAGGGACTCTACGAGCAGTACTTC,TRBV30,-,12,TRBJ2-7,TRBD1
CASSPAGGSYEQYF,TGTGCCAGCAGTCCCGCGGGCGGGTCGTACGAGCAGTACTTC,TRBV27,-,14,TRBJ2-7,-
CASSRRVEAREAFF,TGTGCCAGCAGCCGTAGGGTGGAGGCGCGTGAAGCTTTCTTT,TRBV14,few,14,TRBJ1-1,-
CASSRTSPGEQFF,TGTGCCAGCAGTCGGACTTCCCCCGGCGAGCAGTTCTTC,TRBV6-5,-,13,TRBJ2-1,-
CASSDGTVSTDTQYF,TGTGCCAGCAGCGATGGGACAGTTAGCACAGATACGCAGTATTTT,TRBV6-4,medium-sized,15,TRBJ2-3,TRBD1
CASKGGQGGNQPQHF,TGTGCCAGTAAGGGGGGGCAGGGCGGAAATCAGCCCCAGCATTTT,TRBV19,few,15,TRBJ1-5,-
CASSLVLADTEAFF,TGTGCCAGCAGCTTAGTTTTGGCTGACACTGAAGCTTTCTTT,TRBV7-9,-,14,TRBJ1-1,-
CASRNQGNEKLFF,TGTGCCAGCAGAAACCAGGGGAATGAAAAACTGTTTTTT,TRBV6-5,-,13,TRBJ1-4,-
CASSYGLRNEKLFF,TGTGCCAGCAGTTACGGACTCCGTAATGAAAAACTGTTTTTT,TRBV6-5,-,14,TRBJ1-4,-